The clone carrying this TCR beta chain was found once. Its antigen is not identified. These data belong to a study of PD-1 blockade in classical Hodgkin lymphoma. TCRdb's copy holds only in-frame clones and misses some; the assay was immunoSEQ multiplex PCR. The repertoire has approximately 98,000 clones, around 89% of them found once; the top ten carry just under 20%. All patients experienced relapse after autologous stem cell transplantation, and brentuximab vedotin exposure was variable. Complete response, partial response or progressive disease was each patient's best response. The V and J ends lost 4 bases and 2 bases, in that order; junction bases with no gene match: 8. Germline assignment: CDR1 MNHNS and CDR2 SASEGT. This CDR3 contains 18 residues. Regarding the study as a whole: Lower baseline TCR diversity marked trial partial responders and progressors. According to reports, newly diagnosed patients had lower baseline TCR diversity than healthy donors, and relapsed/refractory patients had lower baseline TCR diversity still. CD4+ TCR diversity climbed significantly by C4D1, unlike CD8+ TCR diversity.

The sequence came from a human donor with classical Hodgkin lymphoma. Sample: peripheral blood mononuclear cells (PBMCs), taken before the second cycle of nivolumab. The V call is TRBV6-1, the J call TRBJ2-5; 15 positions agree with TRBD2. The CDR3 nucleotides are TGTGCCAGCAGTGGGCCGGGACTAGCGGGAGGTATACAAGAGACCCAGTACTTC. As protein: CASSGPGLAGGIQETQYF.